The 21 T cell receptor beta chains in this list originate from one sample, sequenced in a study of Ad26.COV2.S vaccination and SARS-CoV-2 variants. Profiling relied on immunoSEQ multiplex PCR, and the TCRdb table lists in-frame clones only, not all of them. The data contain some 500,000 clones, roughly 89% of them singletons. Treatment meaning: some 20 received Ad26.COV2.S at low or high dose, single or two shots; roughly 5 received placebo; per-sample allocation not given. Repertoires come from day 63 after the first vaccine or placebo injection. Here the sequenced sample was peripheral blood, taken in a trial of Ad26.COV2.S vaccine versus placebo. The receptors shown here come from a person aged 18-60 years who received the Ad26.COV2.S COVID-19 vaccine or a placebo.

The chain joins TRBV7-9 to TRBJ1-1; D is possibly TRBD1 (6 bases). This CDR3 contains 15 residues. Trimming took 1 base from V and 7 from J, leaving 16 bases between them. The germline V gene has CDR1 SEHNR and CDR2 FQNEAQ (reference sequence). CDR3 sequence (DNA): TGTGCCAGCAGCTTAGTGGCAGGGGTTGGCGGTGAAGCTTTCTTT. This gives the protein CASSLVAGVGGEAFF.

CDR3 residues: CASSESVAFF. The CDR3 coding sequence is TGTGCCAGCAGTGAATCCGTGGCTTTCTTT. The chain uses TRBV2 and TRBJ1-1, with D uncertain. The V end was cut by 2 bases, the J end by 11 bases, with 6 bases between. The CDR3 runs 10 residues. Germline lookup yields CDR1 SNHLY and CDR2 FYNNEI.

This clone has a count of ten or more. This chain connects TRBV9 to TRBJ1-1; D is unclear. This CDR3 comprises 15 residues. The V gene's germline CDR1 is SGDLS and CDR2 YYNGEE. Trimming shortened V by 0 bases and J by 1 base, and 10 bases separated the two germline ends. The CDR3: CASSVDTAQNTEAFF. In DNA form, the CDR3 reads TGTGCCAGCAGCGTAGACACGGCTCAGAACACTGAAGCTTTCTTT.

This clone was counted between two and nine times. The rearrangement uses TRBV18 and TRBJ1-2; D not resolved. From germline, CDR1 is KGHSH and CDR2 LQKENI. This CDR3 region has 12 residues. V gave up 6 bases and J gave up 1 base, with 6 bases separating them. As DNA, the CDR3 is TGTGCCAGCTCGACAAGTAACTATGGCTACACCTTC. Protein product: CASSTSNYGYTF.

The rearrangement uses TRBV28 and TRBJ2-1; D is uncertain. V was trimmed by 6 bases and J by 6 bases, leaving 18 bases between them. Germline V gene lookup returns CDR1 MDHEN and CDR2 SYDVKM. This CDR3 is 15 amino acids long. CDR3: CASSFWVSLGNEQFF. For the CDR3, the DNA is TGTGCCAGCAGCTTTTGGGTTAGCCTCGGCAATGAGCAGTTCTTC.

CDR3 in amino acids: CASSSRARYGYTF. Here the CDR3 DNA reads TGTGCCAGCAGTTCCAGGGCTCGGTATGGCTACACCTTC. The rearrangement uses TRBV12-3 or TRBV12-4 and TRBJ1-2, with D possibly TRBD1 on 5 matching bases. The CDR3 totals 13 residues. The V gene lost 4 bases and the J gene lost 5 bases, with 11 bases spanning the gap.

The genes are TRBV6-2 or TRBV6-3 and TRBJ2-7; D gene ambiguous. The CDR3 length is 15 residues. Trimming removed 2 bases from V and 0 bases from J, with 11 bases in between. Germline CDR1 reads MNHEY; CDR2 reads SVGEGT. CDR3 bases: TGTGCCAGCAGTTACGGGCAACGGAGCTCCTACGAGCAGTACTTC. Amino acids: CASSYGQRSSYEQYF.

CDR3 nucleotides: TGCGCCAGCAGCCAAGACACTGCAAACAGCTACGAGCAGTACTTC. As protein: CASSQDTANSYEQYF. This chain links TRBV4-1 with TRBJ2-7; D remains ambiguous. V gave up 0 bases and J gave up 3 bases, with 12 bases separating them. Germline CDR1 and CDR2: MGHRA and YSYEKL. The CDR3 contains 15 residues.

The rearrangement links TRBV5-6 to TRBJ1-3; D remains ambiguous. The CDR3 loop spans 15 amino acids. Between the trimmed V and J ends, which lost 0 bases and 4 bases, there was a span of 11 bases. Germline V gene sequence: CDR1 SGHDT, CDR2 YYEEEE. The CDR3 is CASSLVGLNGNTIYF. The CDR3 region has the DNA TGTGCCAGCAGCTTGGTTGGCCTGAACGGAAACACCATATATTTT.

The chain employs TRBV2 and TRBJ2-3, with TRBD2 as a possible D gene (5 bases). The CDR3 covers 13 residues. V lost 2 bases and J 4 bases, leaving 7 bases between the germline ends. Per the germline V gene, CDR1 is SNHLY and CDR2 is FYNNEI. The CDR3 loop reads CASSENGADTQYF. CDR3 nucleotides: TGTGCCAGCAGTGAAAACGGGGCAGATACGCAGTATTTT.

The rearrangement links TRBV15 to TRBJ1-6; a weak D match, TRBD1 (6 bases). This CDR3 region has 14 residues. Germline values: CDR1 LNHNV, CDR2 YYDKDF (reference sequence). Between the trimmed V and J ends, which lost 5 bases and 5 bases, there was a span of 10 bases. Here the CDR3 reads CATSEQGHNSPLHF. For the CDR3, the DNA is TGTGCCACCAGCGAACAGGGTCATAATTCACCCCTCCACTTT.

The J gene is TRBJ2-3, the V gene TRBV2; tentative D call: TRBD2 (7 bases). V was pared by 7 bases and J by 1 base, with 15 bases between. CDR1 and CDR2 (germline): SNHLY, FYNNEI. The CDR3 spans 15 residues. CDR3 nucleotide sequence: TGTGCCAGCAATTATGCGGGGGCCCGCACAGATACGCAGTATTTT. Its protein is CASNYAGARTDTQYF. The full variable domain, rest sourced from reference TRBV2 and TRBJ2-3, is EPEVTQTPSHQVTQMGQEVILRCVPISNHLYFYWYRQILGQKVEFLVSFYNNEISEKSEIFDDQFSVERPDGSNFTLKIRSTKLEDSAMYFCASNYAGARTDTQYFGPGTRLTVL.

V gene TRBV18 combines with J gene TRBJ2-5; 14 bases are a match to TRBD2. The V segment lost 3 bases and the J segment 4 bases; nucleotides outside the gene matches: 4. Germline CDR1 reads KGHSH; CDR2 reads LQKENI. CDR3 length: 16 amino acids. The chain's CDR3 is CASSPGLAGVGETQYF. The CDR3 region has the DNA TGTGCCAGCTCACCGGGACTAGCGGGGGTCGGAGAGACCCAGTACTTC.

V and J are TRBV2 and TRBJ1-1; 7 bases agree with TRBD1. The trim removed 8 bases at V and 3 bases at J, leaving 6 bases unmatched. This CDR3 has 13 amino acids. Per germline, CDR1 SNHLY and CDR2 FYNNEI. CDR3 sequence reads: CASRPQGDTEAFF. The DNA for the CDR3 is TGTGCCAGCCGACCTCAGGGGGACACTGAAGCTTTCTTT.

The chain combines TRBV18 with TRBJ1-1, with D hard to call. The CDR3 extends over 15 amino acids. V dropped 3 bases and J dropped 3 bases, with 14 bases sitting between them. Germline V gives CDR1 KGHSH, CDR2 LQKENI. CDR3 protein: CASSPSWVLDTEAFF. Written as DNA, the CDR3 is TGTGCCAGCTCACCGAGTTGGGTTCTGGACACTGAAGCTTTCTTT.

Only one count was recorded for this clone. The CDR3 nucleotides read TGCGCCAGCAGCCAAGTCACAGGGGGAAGTGGCTACACCTTC. Its translation is CASSQVTGGSGYTF. The V gene is TRBV4-1, the J gene TRBJ1-2, with 8 bases that match TRBD1. The junction had 5 bases not matched to a gene; V was cut back by 1 base and J by 7 bases. This CDR3 comprises 14 residues. Germline loops: CDR1 MGHRA, CDR2 YSYEKL.

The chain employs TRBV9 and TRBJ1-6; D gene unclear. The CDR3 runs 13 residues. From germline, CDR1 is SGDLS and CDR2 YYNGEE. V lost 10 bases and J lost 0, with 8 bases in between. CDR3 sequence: CASASSYNSPLHF. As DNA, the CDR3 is TGTGCCTCAGCGAGCTCCTATAATTCACCCCTCCACTTT.

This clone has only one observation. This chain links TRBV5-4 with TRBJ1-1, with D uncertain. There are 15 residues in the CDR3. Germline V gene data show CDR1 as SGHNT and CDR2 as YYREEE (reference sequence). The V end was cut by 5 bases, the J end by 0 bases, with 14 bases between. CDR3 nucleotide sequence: TGTGCCAGCAGTGGGGAAGAGGGAATGAACACTGAAGCTTTCTTT. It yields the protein CASSGEEGMNTEAFF. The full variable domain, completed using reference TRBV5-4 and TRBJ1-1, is ETGVTQSPTHLIKTRGQQVTLRCSSQSGHNTVSWYQQALGQGPQFIFQYYREEENGRGNFPPRFSGLQFPNYSSELNVNALELDDSALYLCASSGEEGMNTEAFFGQGTRLTVV.

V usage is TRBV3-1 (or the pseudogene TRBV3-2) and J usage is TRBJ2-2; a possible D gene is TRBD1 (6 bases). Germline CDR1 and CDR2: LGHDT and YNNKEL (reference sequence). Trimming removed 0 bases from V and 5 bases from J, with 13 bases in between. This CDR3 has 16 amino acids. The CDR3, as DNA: TGTGCCAGCAGCCAAGAGTCTACAGGGTTGACCGGGGAGCTGTTTTTT. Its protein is CASSQESTGLTGELFF.

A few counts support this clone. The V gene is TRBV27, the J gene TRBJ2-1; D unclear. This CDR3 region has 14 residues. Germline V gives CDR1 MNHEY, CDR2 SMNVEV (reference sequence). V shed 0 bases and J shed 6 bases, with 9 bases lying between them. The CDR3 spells CASSLSVATNEQFF. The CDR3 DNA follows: TGTGCCAGCAGTTTATCGGTCGCTACCAATGAGCAGTTCTTC.

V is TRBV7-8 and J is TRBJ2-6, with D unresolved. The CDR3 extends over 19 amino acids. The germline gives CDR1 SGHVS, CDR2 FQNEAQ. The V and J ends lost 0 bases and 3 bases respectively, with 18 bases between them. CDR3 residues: CASSLALVGSTFGANVLTF. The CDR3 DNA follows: TGTGCCAGCAGCTTAGCGCTCGTGGGTTCGACTTTTGGGGCCAACGTCCTGACTTTC.